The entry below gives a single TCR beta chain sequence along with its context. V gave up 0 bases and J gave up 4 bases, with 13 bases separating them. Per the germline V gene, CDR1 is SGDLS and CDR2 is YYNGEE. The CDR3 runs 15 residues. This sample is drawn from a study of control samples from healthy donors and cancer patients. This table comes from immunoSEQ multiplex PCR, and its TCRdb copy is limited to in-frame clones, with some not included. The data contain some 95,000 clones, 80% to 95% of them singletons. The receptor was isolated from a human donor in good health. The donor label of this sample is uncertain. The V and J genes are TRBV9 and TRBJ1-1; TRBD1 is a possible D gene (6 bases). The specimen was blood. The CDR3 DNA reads TGTGCCAGCAGCGTAGAGGGGGGAAGCCTCACTGAAGCTTTCTTT. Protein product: CASSVEGGSLTEAFF.